Detailed here is one T cell receptor beta chain. The library targeted TCRbeta and was prepared with unique molecular identifiers. TCRdb analysed the PCR reads with MiXCR anew, one entry per CDR3 protein. The table lists around 380,000 distinct CDR3 sequences, approximately 11% of them singletons, with 5% to 6.5% in the top ten. The source of the sample is a study of T-cell reconstitution after alpha-beta-depleted transplantation in children. Trimming left V 4 bases short and J 0 bases short, with 10 bases between. CDR3 size: 14 residues. The V gene's germline CDR1 is DFQATT and CDR2 SNEGSKA (reference sequence).

The sample consisted of PBMCs from the stem cell graft donor, taken from the stem cell graft. The V and J genes are TRBV20-1 and TRBJ2-1; no firm D call. The sequence was obtained from a human donor who donated a stem cell graft to a child with acute myeloid leukemia. CDR3 protein: CSATHVDSYNEQFF. The CDR3 DNA follows: TGCAGTGCTACCCACGTAGACTCCTACAATGAGCAGTTCTTC.